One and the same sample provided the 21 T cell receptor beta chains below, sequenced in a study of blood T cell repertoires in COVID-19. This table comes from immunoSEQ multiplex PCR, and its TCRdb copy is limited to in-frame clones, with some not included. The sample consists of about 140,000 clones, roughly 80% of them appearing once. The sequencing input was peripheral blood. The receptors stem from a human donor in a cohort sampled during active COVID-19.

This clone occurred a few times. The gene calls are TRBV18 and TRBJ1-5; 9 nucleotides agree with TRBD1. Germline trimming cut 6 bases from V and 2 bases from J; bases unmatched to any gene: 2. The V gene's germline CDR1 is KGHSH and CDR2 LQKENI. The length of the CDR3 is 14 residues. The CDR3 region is CASSGQGGNQPQHF. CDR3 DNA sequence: TGTGCCAGCTCGGGACAGGGCGGCAATCAGCCCCAGCATTTT. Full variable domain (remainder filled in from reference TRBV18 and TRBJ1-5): NAGVMQNPRHLVRRRGQEARLRCSPMKGHSHVYWYRQLPEEGLKFMVYLQKENIIDESGMPKERFSAEFPKEGPSILRIQQVVRGDSAAYFCASSGQGGNQPQHFGDGTRLSIL.

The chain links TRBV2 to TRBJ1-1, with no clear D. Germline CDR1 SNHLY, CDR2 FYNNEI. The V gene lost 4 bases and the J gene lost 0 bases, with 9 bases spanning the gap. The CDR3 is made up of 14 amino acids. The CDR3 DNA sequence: TGTGCCAGCAGTGTCGCGTTAATGAACACTGAAGCTTTCTTT. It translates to CASSVALMNTEAFF.

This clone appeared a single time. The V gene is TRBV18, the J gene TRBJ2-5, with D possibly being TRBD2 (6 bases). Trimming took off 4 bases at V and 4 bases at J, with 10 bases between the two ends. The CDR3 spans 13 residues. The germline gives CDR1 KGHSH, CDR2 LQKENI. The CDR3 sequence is CASSRGAGETQYF. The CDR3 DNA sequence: TGTGCCAGCTCACGCGGGGCGGGAGAGACCCAGTACTTC.

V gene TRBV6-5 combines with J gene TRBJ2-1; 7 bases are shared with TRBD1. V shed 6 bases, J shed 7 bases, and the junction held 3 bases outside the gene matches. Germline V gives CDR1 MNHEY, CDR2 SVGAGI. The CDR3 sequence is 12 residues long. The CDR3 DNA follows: TGTGCCAGCAGGGGACAGAAAAATGAGCAGTTCTTC. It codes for CASRGQKNEQFF.

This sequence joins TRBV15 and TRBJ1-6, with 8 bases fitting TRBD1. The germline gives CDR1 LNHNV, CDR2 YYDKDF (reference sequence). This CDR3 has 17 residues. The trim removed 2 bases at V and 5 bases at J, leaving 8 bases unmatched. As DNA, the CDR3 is TGTGCCACCAGCAGAACCTGGACAGGGCCAAATAATTCACCCCTCCACTTT. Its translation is CATSRTWTGPNNSPLHF. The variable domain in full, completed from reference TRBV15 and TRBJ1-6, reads DAMVIQNPRYQVTQFGKPVTLSCSQTLNHNVMYWYQQKSSQAPKLLFHYYDKDFNNEADTPDNFQSRRPNTSFCFLDIRSPGLGDTAMYLCATSRTWTGPNNSPLHFGNGTRLTVT.

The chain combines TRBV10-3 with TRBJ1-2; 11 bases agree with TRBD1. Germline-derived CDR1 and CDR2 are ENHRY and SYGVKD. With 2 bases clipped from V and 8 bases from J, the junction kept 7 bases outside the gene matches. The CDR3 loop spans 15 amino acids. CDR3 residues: CAISETGQGGLGYTF. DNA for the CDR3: TGTGCCATCAGTGAGACGGGACAGGGGGGATTGGGCTACACCTTC.

The CDR3 DNA reads TGTGCCAGTAGTACGCTCTTCCGGGACAGGGTCTCCGGTGGGGCCAACGTCCTGACTTTC. Protein: CASSTLFRDRVSGGANVLTF. The chain links TRBV19 to TRBJ2-6; 9 bases are a match to TRBD1. The CDR3 has 20 amino acids. CDR1 is LNHDA, CDR2 SQIVND, per germline (reference sequence). The V gene end was trimmed by 4 bases and the J gene end by 3 bases; junction bases not matched to a gene: 16.

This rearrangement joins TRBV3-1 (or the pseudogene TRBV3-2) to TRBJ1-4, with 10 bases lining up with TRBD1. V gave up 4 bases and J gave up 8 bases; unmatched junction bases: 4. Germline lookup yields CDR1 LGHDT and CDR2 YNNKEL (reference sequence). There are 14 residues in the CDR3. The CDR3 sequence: CASSLRDRGEKLFF. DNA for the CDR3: TGTGCCAGCAGCCTCCGGGACAGGGGCGAAAAACTGTTTTTT.

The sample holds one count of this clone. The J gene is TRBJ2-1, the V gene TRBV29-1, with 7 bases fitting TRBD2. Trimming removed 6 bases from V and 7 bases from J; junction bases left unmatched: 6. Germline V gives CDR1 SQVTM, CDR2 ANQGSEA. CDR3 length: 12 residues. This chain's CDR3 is CSVGTSANEQFF. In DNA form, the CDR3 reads TGCAGCGTCGGAACTAGCGCGAATGAGCAGTTCTTC.

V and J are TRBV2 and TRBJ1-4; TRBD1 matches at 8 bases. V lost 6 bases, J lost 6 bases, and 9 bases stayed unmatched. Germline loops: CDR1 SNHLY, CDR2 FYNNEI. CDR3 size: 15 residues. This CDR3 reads CASRSTTGADEKLFF. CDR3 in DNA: TGTGCCAGCAGGTCTACGACAGGGGCGGATGAAAAACTGTTTTTT.

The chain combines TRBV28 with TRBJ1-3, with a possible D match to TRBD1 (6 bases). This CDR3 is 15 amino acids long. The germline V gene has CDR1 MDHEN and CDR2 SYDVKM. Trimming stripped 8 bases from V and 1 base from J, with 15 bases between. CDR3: CASGGGRTSGNTIYF. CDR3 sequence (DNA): TGTGCCAGCGGGGGGGGCAGAACTTCTGGAAACACCATATATTTT. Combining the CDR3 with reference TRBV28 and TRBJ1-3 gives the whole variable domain DVKVTQSSRYLVKRTGEKVFLECVQDMDHENMFWYRQDPGLGLRLIYFSYDVKMKEKGDIPEGYSVSREKKERFSLILESASTNQTSMYLCASGGGRTSGNTIYFGEGSWLTVV.

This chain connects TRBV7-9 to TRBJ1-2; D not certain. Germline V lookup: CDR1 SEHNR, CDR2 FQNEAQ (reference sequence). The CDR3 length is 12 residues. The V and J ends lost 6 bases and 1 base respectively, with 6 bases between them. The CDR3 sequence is CASSEINYGYTF. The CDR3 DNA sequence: TGTGCCAGCAGTGAGATTAACTATGGCTACACCTTC.

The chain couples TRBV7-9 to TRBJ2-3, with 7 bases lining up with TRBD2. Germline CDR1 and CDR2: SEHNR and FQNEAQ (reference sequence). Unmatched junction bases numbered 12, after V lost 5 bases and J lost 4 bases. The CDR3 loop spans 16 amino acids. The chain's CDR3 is CASSPGTMVAPDTQYF. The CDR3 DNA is TGTGCCAGCAGCCCGGGGACTATGGTTGCCCCAGATACGCAGTATTTT.

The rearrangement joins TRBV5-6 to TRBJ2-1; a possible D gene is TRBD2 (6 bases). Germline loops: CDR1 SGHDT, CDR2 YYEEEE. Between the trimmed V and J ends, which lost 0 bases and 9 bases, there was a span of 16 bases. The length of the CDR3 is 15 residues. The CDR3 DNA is TGTGCCAGCAGCTTGGTGGGAGGCCCGGGCGGTGAGCAGTTCTTC. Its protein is CASSLVGGPGGEQFF. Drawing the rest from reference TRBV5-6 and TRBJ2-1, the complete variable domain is DAGVTQSPTHLIKTRGQQVTLRCSPKSGHDTVSWYQQALGQGPQFIFQYYEEEERQRGNFPDRFSGHQFPNYSSELNVNALLLGDSALYLCASSLVGGPGGEQFFGPGTRLTVL.

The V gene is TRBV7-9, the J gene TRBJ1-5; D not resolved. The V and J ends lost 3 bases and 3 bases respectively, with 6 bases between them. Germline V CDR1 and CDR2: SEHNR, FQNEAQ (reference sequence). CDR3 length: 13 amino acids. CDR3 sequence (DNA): TGTGCCAGCAGCTTCGTCCCCAATCAGCCCCAGCATTTT. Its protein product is CASSFVPNQPQHF.

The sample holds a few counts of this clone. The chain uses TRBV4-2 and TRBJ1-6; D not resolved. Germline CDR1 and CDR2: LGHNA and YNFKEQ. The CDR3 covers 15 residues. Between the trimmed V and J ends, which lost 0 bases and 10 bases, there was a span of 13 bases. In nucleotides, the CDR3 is TGTGCCAGCAGCCAAGAAGAGAGAGGGAGGTCACCCCTCCACTTT. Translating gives CASSQEERGRSPLHF.

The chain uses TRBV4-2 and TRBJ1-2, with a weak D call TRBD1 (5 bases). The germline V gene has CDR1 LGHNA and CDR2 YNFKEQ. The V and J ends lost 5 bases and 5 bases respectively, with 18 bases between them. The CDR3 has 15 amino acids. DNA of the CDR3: TGTGCCAGCAGCTCAACCCAGGCAGGGCTTTATGGCTACACCTTC. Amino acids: CASSSTQAGLYGYTF.

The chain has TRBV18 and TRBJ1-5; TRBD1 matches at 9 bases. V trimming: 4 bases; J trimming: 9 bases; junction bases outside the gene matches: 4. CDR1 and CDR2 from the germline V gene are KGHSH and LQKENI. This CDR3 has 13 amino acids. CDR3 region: CASSRQGDTPQHF. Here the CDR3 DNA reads TGTGCCAGCTCACGACAGGGGGATACGCCCCAGCATTTT.

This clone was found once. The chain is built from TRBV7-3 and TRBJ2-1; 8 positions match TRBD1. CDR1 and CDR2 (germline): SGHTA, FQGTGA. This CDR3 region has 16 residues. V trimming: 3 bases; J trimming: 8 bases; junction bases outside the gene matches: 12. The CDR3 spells CASSFSGGGLIHEQFF. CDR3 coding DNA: TGTGCCAGCAGCTTCTCAGGGGGCGGACTTATCCATGAGCAGTTCTTC.

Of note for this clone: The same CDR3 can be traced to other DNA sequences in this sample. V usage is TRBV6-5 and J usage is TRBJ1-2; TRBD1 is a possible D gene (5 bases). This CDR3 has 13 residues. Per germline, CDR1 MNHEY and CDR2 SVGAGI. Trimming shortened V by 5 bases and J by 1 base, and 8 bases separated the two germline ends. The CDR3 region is CASSRRVNYGYTF. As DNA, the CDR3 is TGTGCCAGCAGTCGCAGGGTTAACTATGGCTACACCTTC.

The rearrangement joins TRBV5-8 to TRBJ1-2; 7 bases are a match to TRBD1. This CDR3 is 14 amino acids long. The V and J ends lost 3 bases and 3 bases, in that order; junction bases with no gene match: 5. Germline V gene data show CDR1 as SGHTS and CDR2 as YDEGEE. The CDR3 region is CASSSKTGYYGYTF. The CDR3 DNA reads TGTGCCAGCAGCTCCAAGACAGGGTACTATGGCTACACCTTC.